What follows are 28 T cell receptor beta chains derived from one specimen sequenced in a study of control samples from healthy donors and cancer patients. Clones were sequenced by immunoSEQ multiplex PCR, and TCRdb holds only the in-frame ones, with some missing. The sample consists of roughly 3,600 clones, roughly 80% of them appearing once. Sequenced sample: formalin-fixed, paraffin-embedded tissue. These TCRs come from a female donor with melanoma.

The chain is built from TRBV4-2 and TRBJ2-2; 7 bases are a match to TRBD1. This CDR3 comprises 15 residues. J was trimmed by 3 bases and V by 4 bases; bases with no gene match: 5. Germline V gene lookup returns CDR1 LGHNA and CDR2 YNFKEQ. The CDR3 is CASSRRQGHTGELFF. Here the CDR3 DNA reads TGTGCCAGCAGCCGCCGACAGGGACACACCGGGGAGCTGTTTTTT.

The chain couples TRBV12-3 or TRBV12-4 to TRBJ1-1; D unclear. Deletions cut 6 bases from V and 1 base from J, with 9 bases between. The CDR3 loop spans 13 amino acids. CDR3 sequence (DNA): TGTGCCAGCAGCGGTACACGGAACACTGAAGCTTTCTTT. Translating it yields CASSGTRNTEAFF.

This rearrangement joins TRBV7-9 to TRBJ2-3; 9 nucleotides align to TRBD2. The germline gives CDR1 SEHNR, CDR2 FQNEAQ (reference sequence). The junction had 8 bases not matched to a gene; V was cut back by 5 bases and J by 2 bases. CDR3 size: 16 residues. CDR3 protein: CASSLRSSGTTDTQYF. CDR3 bases: TGTGCCAGCAGCCTCAGATCTAGCGGGACCACAGATACGCAGTATTTT.

This chain joins TRBV14 and TRBJ2-1; 8 bases align to TRBD2. The length of the CDR3 is 17 residues. Germline V gene sequence: CDR1 SGHDN, CDR2 FVKESK. The trim removed 0 bases at V and 2 bases at J, leaving 6 bases unmatched. The CDR3 spells CASSQDRLAGAYNEQFF. The CDR3 nucleotides read TGTGCCAGCAGCCAAGATCGGCTAGCGGGTGCCTACAATGAGCAGTTCTTC.

The chain links TRBV21-1 to TRBJ2-7. TRBV21-1 is given as a pseudogene. The length of the CDR3 is 16 residues. Written as DNA, the CDR3 is TGTGCCAGCAGCAAAGTACCTGGGGTGATCAGGTACGAGCAGTACTTC. It codes for CASSKVPGVIRYEQYF.

The genes are TRBV5-1 and TRBJ1-2; 8 nucleotides align to TRBD1. V lost 0 bases and J lost 5; bases outside the gene matches: 6. Looked up from germline, CDR1 is SGHRS and CDR2 is YFSETQ. The CDR3 runs to 15 residues. The CDR3 nucleotides are TGCGCCAGCAGCTTGGTGTCAGGGGGCGAATATGGCTACACCTTC. Its translation is CASSLVSGGEYGYTF.

The chain uses TRBV19 and TRBJ2-2, with no clear D. Germline CDR1 is LNHDA and CDR2 is SQIVND (reference sequence). Trimming took 5 bases from V and 2 from J, leaving 12 bases between them. This CDR3 comprises 15 residues. CDR3 protein: CASSPRAPNTGELFF. CDR3 DNA: TGTGCCAGTAGTCCCCGGGCACCAAACACCGGGGAGCTGTTTTTT.

The V gene is TRBV30, the J gene TRBJ1-1; D may be TRBD1 (6 bases). Germline V lookup: CDR1 GTSNPN, CDR2 SVGIG (reference sequence). This CDR3 comprises 13 residues. V lost 4 bases and J lost 2, with 11 bases in between. For the CDR3, the DNA is TGTGCCTGGATAACAGGGTTTAACACTGAAGCTTTCTTT. This encodes CAWITGFNTEAFF.

The rearrangement links TRBV18 to TRBJ2-3; TRBD1 aligns across 11 bases. CDR1 is KGHSH and CDR2 is LQKENI in the germline V gene. The J segment lost 2 bases and the V segment lost 3 bases, leaving 7 bases of the junction unmatched. The CDR3 has 17 residues. CDR3 region: CASSPIRDRGTTDTQYF. CDR3 nucleotides: TGTGCCAGCTCACCTATAAGGGACAGGGGGACCACAGATACGCAGTATTTT. The full variable domain, its missing parts supplied by reference TRBV18 and TRBJ2-3, is NAGVMQNPRHLVRRRGQEARLRCSPMKGHSHVYWYRQLPEEGLKFMVYLQKENIIDESGMPKERFSAEFPKEGPSILRIQQVVRGDSAAYFCASSPIRDRGTTDTQYFGPGTRLTVL.

This chain connects TRBV9 to TRBJ2-7; the match to TRBD2 covers 10 bases. V lost 0 bases, J lost 7 bases, and 7 bases stayed unmatched. Germline assignment: CDR1 SGDLS and CDR2 YYNGEE. The CDR3 extends over 15 amino acids. CDR3 sequence reads: CASSVGGLAKDEQYF. In DNA, the CDR3 is TGTGCCAGCAGCGTAGGGGGACTAGCGAAGGATGAGCAGTACTTC.

This rearrangement joins TRBV9 to TRBJ2-3, with D unclear. The CDR3 length is 13 residues. The V end was cut by 4 bases, the J end by 1 base, with 7 bases between. CDR1 and CDR2 from the germline V gene are SGDLS and YYNGEE. CDR3: CASSSKGTDTQYF. CDR3 nucleotides: TGTGCCAGCAGCTCCAAGGGCACAGATACGCAGTATTTT.

By share, this clone counts as large. This chain connects TRBV28 to TRBJ1-1; D is unresolved. Germline V gene lookup returns CDR1 MDHEN and CDR2 SYDVKM. The CDR3 consists of 14 residues. Between the trimmed V and J ends, which lost 3 bases and 9 bases, there was a span of 17 bases. The DNA of the CDR3 is TGTGCCAGCAGTTTCTCGGAGCGGGCACTGAAAGCTTTCTTT. This gives the protein CASSFSERALKAFF. Full variable domain (rest looked up from reference TRBV28 and TRBJ1-1): DVKVTQSSRYLVKRTGEKVFLECVQDMDHENMFWYRQDPGLGLRLIYFSYDVKMKEKGDIPEGYSVSREKKERFSLILESASTNQTSMYLCASSFSERALKAFFGQGTRLTVV.

The chain has TRBV7-3 and TRBJ2-1; D is undetermined. The V and J ends lost 6 bases and 5 bases respectively, with 14 bases between them. Germline V gene lookup returns CDR1 SGHTA and CDR2 FQGTGA. There are 14 residues in the CDR3. CDR3 coding DNA: TGTGCCAGCAGTCCCGCCGGACCCAACAATGAGCAGTTCTTC. As protein: CASSPAGPNNEQFF.

V and J are TRBV5-5 and TRBJ2-7; TRBD1 aligns across 9 bases. The CDR3 totals 15 residues. Germline V gene data show CDR1 as SGHKS and CDR2 as YYEKEE (reference sequence). J lost 9 bases, V lost 4 bases, and 14 bases had no gene match. CDR3: CASSGLDRGERRQYF. CDR3 coding DNA: TGTGCCAGCAGCGGGTTGGACAGGGGTGAAAGGAGGCAGTACTTC.

Regarding this clone: Germline and junction disagree at one end, which may indicate a read error. The genes are TRBV5-6 and TRBJ2-1; the match to TRBD2 covers 9 bases. Germline V lookup: CDR1 SGHDT, CDR2 YYEEEE. This CDR3 is built from 12 residues. CDR3 sequence reads: CASGLAGALQFF. The CDR3 nucleotides read TGTGCCAGCGGCTTAGCGGGAGCTTTGCAGTTCTTC.

The J gene is TRBJ2-2, the V gene TRBV2, with D tentatively TRBD1 (7 bases). V was shortened by 10 bases and J by 0 bases, with 18 bases between the two germline ends. This CDR3 contains 16 residues. The germline CDR1 and CDR2 sequences are SNHLY and FYNNEI. CDR3 residues: CATKRRGQPNTGELFF. The CDR3, as DNA: TGTGCCACCAAAAGGAGGGGACAGCCGAACACCGGGGAGCTGTTTTTT.

The chain uses TRBV7-9 and TRBJ2-5; unclear D gene. The V end was cut by 5 bases, the J end by 5 bases, with 21 bases between. The CDR3 is 16 residues long. CDR1 is SEHNR, CDR2 FQNEAQ, per germline (reference sequence). The CDR3 region is CASSVPSGPTWETQYF. CDR3 bases: TGTGCCAGCAGCGTACCCTCCGGACCGACATGGGAGACCCAGTACTTC.

V is TRBV3-1 (or the pseudogene TRBV3-2) and J is TRBJ1-6, with D possibly matching TRBD1 (5 bases). The germline CDR1 and CDR2 sequences are LGHDT and YNNKEL (reference sequence). The V end was cut by 8 bases, the J end by 10 bases, with 12 bases between. CDR3 length: 12 amino acids. CDR3 sequence: CASSSGVSPLHF. The DNA of the CDR3 is TGTGCCAGCTCCTCGGGGGTCTCACCCCTCCACTTT.

The V and J genes are TRBV5-4 and TRBJ2-7; D could derive from TRBD1 or TRBD2 (5 bases each). Per germline, CDR1 SGHNT and CDR2 YYREEE (reference sequence). V gave up 6 bases and J gave up 0 bases, with 19 bases separating them. The CDR3 runs 16 residues. CDR3 residues: CASNPGGVSFSYEQYF. The CDR3 nucleotides are TGTGCCAGCAACCCTGGGGGAGTGAGTTTCTCCTACGAGCAGTACTTC.

The chain uses TRBV7-9 and TRBJ2-1, with 9 bases lining up with TRBD2. Trimming took 6 bases from V and 1 from J; bases not matched to a gene: 10. The length of the CDR3 is 17 residues. CDR1 is SEHNR, CDR2 FQNEAQ, per germline (reference sequence). The CDR3 loop is CASRPMGGRASYNEQFF. CDR3 sequence (DNA): TGTGCCAGCAGACCGATGGGCGGGAGGGCTTCCTACAATGAGCAGTTCTTC.

The chain uses TRBV19 and TRBJ1-2, with D perhaps TRBD1 (5 bases). The CDR3 totals 13 residues. V was shortened by 2 bases and J by 7 bases, with 11 bases between the two germline ends. Germline V lookup: CDR1 LNHDA, CDR2 SQIVND (reference sequence). In DNA form, the CDR3 reads TGTGCCAGTAGTATACCAGGGTTTAGTGGCTACACCTTC. It is translated as CASSIPGFSGYTF.

This chain connects TRBV9 to TRBJ2-7, with 7 positions matching TRBD1. CDR1 and CDR2 (germline): SGDLS, YYNGEE. With 8 bases clipped from V and 2 bases from J, the junction kept 7 bases outside the gene matches. The CDR3 is 13 residues long. CDR3 sequence (DNA): TGTGCCAGTTCTATCGGGACAGCCTACGAGCAGTACTTC. Translation gives CASSIGTAYEQYF. Variable domain in full (rest from reference TRBV9 and TRBJ2-7): DSGVTQTPKHLITATGQRVTLRCSPRSGDLSVYWYQQSLDQGLQFLIQYYNGEERAKGNILERFSAQQFPDLHSELNLSSLELGDSALYFCASSIGTAYEQYFGPGTRLTVT.

Only a few counts were recorded for this clone. The gene calls are TRBV2 and TRBJ2-3, with D possibly called TRBD1 or TRBD2 (5 bases each). The CDR3 contains 18 residues. V gave up 1 base and J gave up 2 bases, with 19 bases separating them. Germline CDR1 and CDR2: SNHLY and FYNNEI. The CDR3 here is CASSEVGGWTGHTDTQYF. CDR3 DNA sequence: TGTGCCAGCAGTGAAGTTGGCGGGTGGACGGGGCACACAGATACGCAGTATTTT.

The chain uses TRBV7-2 and TRBJ2-5; D perhaps matches TRBD2 (6 bases). The CDR3 has 14 amino acids. Trimming removed 0 bases at V and 2 bases at J, with 7 bases between. Germline V gene lookup returns CDR1 SGHTA and CDR2 FQGNSA. The CDR3 reads CTSSLAGGQETQYF. Written as DNA, the CDR3 is TGTACCAGCAGCTTAGCGGGAGGACAAGAGACCCAGTACTTC.

The chain has TRBV20-1 and TRBJ1-1; weak D call: TRBD1 (5 bases). V lost 6 bases to trimming and J lost 6 bases, with 8 bases between them. Germline lookup yields CDR1 DFQATT and CDR2 SNEGSKA (reference sequence). The CDR3 extends over 10 amino acids. This chain's CDR3 is CSAWGAEAFF. In DNA, the CDR3 is TGCAGTGCCTGGGGGGCTGAAGCTTTCTTT.

The chain has TRBV28 and TRBJ1-5; possible D gene TRBD1, 6 bases. This CDR3 has 15 residues. The V and J ends lost 7 bases and 5 bases respectively, with 18 bases between them. CDR1 is MDHEN, CDR2 SYDVKM, per germline. The CDR3 coding sequence is TGTGCCAGCACAGGGGACTCCCGGTTCGATCAGCCCCAGCATTTT. Amino acid sequence: CASTGDSRFDQPQHF.

J is TRBJ2-7 and V is TRBV28; the match to TRBD2 covers 11 bases. The CDR3 totals 16 residues. Germline V CDR1 and CDR2: MDHEN, SYDVKM. V shed 6 bases, J shed 3 bases, and the junction held 10 bases outside the gene matches. The CDR3 DNA is TGTGCCAGCAGGTACGGACTAGCGGGCCACTTCTACGAGCAGTACTTC. This codes for CASRYGLAGHFYEQYF.

The rearrangement links TRBV11-2 to TRBJ2-5, with TRBD1 matching 9 bases. The CDR3 runs to 17 residues. J was trimmed by 0 bases and V by 5 bases; bases with no gene match: 10. Germline loops: CDR1 SGHAT, CDR2 FQNNGV. The CDR3 loop is CASSREPGQGNQETQYF. CDR3 coding DNA: TGTGCCAGCAGCAGGGAACCGGGACAGGGAAACCAAGAGACCCAGTACTTC. Using reference TRBV11-2 and TRBJ2-5 for the parts outside the CDR3, the full variable domain is EAGVAQSPRYKIIEKRQSVAFWCNPISGHATLYWYQQILGQGPKLLIQFQNNGVVDDSQLPKDRFSAERLKGVDSTLKIQPAKLEDSAVYLCASSREPGQGNQETQYFGPGTRLLVL.